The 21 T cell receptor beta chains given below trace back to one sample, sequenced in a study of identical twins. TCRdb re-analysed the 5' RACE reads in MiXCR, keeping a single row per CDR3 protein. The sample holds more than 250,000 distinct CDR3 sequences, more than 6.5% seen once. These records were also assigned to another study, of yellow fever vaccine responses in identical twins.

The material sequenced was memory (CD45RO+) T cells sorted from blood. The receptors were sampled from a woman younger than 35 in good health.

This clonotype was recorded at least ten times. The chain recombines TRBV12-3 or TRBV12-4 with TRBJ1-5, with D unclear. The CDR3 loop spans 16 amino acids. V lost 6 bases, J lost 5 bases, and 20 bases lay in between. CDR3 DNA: TGTGCCAGCAGCGATACCGGGCCCCGGTTCGATCAGCCCCAGCATTTT. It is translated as CASSDTGPRFDQPQHF.

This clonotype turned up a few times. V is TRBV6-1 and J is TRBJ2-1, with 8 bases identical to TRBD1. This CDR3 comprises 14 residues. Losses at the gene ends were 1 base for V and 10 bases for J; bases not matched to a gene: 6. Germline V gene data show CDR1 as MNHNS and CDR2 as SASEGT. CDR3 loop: CASSEVQGAFEQFF. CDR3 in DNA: TGTGCCAGCAGTGAAGTTCAGGGGGCCTTCGAGCAGTTCTTC.

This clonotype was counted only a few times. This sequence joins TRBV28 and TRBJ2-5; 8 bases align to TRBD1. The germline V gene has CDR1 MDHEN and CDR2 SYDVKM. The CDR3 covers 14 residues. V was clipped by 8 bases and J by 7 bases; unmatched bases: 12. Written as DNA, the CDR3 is TGTGCCAGCCTGGGTGGCAGGGGGCGCGGGACCCAGTACTTC. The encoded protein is CASLGGRGRGTQYF.

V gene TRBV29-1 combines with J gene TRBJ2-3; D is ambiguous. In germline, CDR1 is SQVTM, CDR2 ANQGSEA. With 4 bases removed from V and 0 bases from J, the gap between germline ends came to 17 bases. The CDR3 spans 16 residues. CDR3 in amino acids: CSVAPPPYSSTDTQYF. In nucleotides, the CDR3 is TGCAGCGTTGCCCCCCCACCCTATAGTAGCACAGATACGCAGTATTTT.

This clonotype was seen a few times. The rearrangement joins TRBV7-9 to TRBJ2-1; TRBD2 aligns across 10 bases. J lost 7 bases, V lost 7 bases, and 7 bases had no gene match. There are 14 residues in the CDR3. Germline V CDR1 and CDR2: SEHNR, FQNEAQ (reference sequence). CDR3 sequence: CASIAGGCANEQFF. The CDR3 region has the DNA TGTGCCAGCATAGCGGGGGGCTGTGCTAATGAGCAGTTCTTC.

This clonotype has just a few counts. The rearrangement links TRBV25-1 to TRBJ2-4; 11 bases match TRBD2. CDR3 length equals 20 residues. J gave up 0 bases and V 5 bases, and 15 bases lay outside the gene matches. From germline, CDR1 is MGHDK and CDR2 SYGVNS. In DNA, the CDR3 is TGTGCCAGCAGTACTCAGACTAGCGGGAACATGGGACTAGCCAAAAACATTCAGTACTTC. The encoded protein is CASSTQTSGNMGLAKNIQYF. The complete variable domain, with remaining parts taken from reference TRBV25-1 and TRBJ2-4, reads EADIYQTPRYLVIGTGKKITLECSQTMGHDKMYWYQQDPGMELHLIHYSYGVNSTEKGDLSSESTVSRIRTEHFPLTLESARPSHTSQYLCASSTQTSGNMGLAKNIQYFGAGTRLSVL.

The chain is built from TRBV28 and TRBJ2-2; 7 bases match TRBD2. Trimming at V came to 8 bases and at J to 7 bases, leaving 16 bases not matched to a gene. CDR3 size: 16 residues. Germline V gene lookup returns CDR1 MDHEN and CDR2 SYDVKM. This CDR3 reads CASRNRGRVIGGELFF. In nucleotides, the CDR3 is TGTGCCAGCCGTAATCGCGGGAGAGTTATCGGCGGGGAGCTGTTTTTT.

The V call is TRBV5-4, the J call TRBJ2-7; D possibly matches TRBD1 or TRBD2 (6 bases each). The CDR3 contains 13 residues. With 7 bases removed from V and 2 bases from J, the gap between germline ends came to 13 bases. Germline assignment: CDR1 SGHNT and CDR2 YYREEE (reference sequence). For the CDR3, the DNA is TGTGCCAGCGGGCCGGGGGCTACCTACGAGCAGTACTTC. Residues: CASGPGATYEQYF.

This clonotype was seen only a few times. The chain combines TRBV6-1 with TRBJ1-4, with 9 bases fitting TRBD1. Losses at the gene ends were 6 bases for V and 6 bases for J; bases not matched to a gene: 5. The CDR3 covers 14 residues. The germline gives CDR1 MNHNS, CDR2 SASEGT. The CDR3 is CASSSDRGDEKLFF. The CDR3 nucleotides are TGTGCCAGCAGCTCCGACAGGGGGGATGAAAAACTGTTTTTT.

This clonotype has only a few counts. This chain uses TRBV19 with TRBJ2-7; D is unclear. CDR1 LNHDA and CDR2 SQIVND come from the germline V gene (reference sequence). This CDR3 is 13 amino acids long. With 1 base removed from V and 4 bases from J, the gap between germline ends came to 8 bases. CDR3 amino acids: CASSIGRKYEQYF. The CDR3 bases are TGTGCCAGTAGTATAGGGAGAAAATACGAGCAGTACTTC.

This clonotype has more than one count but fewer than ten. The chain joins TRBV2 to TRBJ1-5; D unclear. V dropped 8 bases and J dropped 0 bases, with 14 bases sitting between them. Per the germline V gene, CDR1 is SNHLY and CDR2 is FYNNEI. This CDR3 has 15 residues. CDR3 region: CASGVGSNSNQPQHF. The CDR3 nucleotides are TGTGCCAGCGGTGTCGGCAGCAATAGCAATCAGCCCCAGCATTTT.

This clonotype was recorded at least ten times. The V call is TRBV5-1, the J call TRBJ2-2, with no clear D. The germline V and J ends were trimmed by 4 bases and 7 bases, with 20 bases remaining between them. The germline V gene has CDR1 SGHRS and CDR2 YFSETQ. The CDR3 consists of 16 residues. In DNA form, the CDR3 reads TGCGCCAGCAGCCCAACGACCATTAAGGGTAGCGGGGAGCTGTTTTTT. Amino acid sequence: CASSPTTIKGSGELFF.

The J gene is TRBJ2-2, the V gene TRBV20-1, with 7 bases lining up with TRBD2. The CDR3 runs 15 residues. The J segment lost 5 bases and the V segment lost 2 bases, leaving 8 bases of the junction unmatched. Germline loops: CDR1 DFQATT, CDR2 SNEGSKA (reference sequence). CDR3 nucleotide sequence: TGCAGTGCTAGAAACATCCGGGGGGAAACCGGGGAGCTGTTTTTT. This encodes CSARNIRGETGELFF.

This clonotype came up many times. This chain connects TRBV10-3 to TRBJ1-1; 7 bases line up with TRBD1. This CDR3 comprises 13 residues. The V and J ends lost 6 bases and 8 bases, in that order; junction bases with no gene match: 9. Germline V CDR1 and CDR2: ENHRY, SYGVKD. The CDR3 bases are TGTGCCATCAGCGCGCGACAGGGTACCGAAGCTTTCTTT. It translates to CAISARQGTEAFF.

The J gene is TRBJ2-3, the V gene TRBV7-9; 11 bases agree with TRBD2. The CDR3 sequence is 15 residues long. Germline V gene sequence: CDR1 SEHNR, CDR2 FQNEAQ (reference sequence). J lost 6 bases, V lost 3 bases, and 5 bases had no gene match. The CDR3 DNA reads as TGTGCCAGCAGCTTTCTAGCGGGAGGAGCGGATACGCAGTATTTT. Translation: CASSFLAGGADTQYF.

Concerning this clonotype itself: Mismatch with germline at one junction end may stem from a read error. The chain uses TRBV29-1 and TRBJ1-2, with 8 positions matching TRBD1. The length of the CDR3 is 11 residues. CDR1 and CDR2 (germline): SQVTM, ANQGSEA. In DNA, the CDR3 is TGCAGCGTTGTAGGACAGGGACTTAGGGCCTTC. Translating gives CSVVGQGLRAF.

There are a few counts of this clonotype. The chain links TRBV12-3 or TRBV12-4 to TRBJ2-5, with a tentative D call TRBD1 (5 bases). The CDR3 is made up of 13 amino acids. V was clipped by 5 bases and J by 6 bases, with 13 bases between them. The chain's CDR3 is CASSLTGGKTQYF. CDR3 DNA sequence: TGTGCCAGCAGTCTTACAGGTGGAAAGACCCAGTACTTC.

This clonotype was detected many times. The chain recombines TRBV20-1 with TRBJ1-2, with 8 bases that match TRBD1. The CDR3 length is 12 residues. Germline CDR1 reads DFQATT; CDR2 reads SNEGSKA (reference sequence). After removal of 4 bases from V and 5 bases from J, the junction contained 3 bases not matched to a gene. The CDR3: CSATGGQYGYTF. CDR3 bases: TGCAGTGCTACAGGGGGCCAATATGGCTACACCTTC.

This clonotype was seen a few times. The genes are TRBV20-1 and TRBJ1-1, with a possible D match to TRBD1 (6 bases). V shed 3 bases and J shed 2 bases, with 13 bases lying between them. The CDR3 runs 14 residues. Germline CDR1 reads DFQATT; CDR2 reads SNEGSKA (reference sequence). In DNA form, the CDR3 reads TGCAGTGCTAGTTTTGGACAGAGAAACACTGAAGCTTTCTTT. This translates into CSASFGQRNTEAFF.

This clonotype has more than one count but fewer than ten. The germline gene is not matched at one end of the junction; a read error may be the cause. The CDR3 sequence: CASSRDSHNEQFF. The CDR3, as DNA: TGTGCCAGCAGCCGTGACTCCCACAATGAGCAGTTCTTC. This chain joins TRBV7-9 and TRBJ2-1; D is undetermined. In germline, CDR1 is SEHNR, CDR2 FQNEAQ (reference sequence). The CDR3 extends over 13 amino acids.

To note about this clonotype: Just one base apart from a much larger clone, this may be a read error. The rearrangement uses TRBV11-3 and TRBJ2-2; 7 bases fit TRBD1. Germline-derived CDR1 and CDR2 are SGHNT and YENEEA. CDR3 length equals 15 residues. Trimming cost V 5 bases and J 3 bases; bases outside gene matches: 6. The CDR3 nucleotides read TGTGCCAGCAGCCCCAGGGGGTTTGACACCGGGGAGCTGTTTTTT. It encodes CASSPRGFDTGELFF.